A selection of T cell receptor beta chains follows, all from one sample in a study of blood T cell repertoires in COVID-19. Data came from immunoSEQ multiplex PCR; TCRdb stores just in-frame clones and leaves some out. Among about 150,000 clones listed, about 80% were seen once. Sample: PBMCs or T cells enriched from blood (not recorded which). These TCRs come from a man aged 45-65 years who had recovered from COVID-19. Each CDR3 is given with its conserved first and last residue. Fields, in order: clone size, V gene, J gene, D gene, CDR3 protein, CDR3 DNA. D genes are given only for firm matches. Some rows have no size entry. The others give once, few or many, or a class for an expanded clone.

.	TRBV12-5	TRBJ1-1	TRBD1	CASAPDRVRTEAFF	TGTGCTAGTGCCCCGGACAGGGTTAGAACTGAAGCTTTCTTT
.	TRBV7-9	TRBJ1-6	.	CASSLQVRSPLHF	TGTGCCAGCAGCTTACAGGTCCGGTCACCCCTCCACTTT
.	TRBV18	TRBJ1-5	.	CASSPQNNQPQHF	TGTGCCAGCTCTCCCCAAAACAATCAGCCCCAGCATTTT
.	TRBV2	TRBJ1-2	.	CASRGSQGSYTF	TGTGCCAGCAGGGGTTCGCAGGGCAGCTACACCTTC
.	TRBV3-1/TRBV3-2	TRBJ2-7	.	CASSQSGSYEQYF	TGTGCCAGCAGCCAATCAGGGTCCTACGAGCAGTACTTC
.	TRBV6-1	TRBJ1-5	TRBD1	CASSVIGTASNQPQHF	TGTGCCAGCAGTGTAATCGGGACAGCTAGCAATCAGCCCCAGCATTTT
.	TRBV13	TRBJ1-3	.	CASSLGSGVNTIYF	TGTGCCAGCAGCTTAGGCTCAGGGGTAAACACCATATATTTT
.	TRBV5-5	TRBJ2-1	.	CASSLTGKEQFF	TGTGCCAGCAGCTTGACAGGGAAGGAGCAGTTCTTC
.	TRBV20-1	TRBJ1-1	.	CSARGQLNTEAFF	TGCAGTGCTCGTGGACAACTGAACACTGAAGCTTTCTTT
.	TRBV3-1/TRBV3-2	TRBJ2-1	TRBD2	CASNGGWNEQFF	TGTGCCAGCAACGGGGGGTGGAATGAGCAGTTCTTC
.	TRBV10-2	TRBJ1-5	.	CASSESIGRQDQPQHF	TGCGCCAGCAGTGAGTCGATCGGCAGGCAGGATCAGCCCCAGCATTTT
.	TRBV19	TRBJ2-5	TRBD2	CASSRGLEGQTQYF	TGTGCCAGTAGTCGGGGACTAGAGGGCCAGACCCAGTACTTC
once	TRBV24-1	TRBJ2-3	.	CATSGRGGHTQYF	TGTGCCACCAGTGGCCGGGGTGGTCATACGCAGTATTTT
.	TRBV4-1	TRBJ1-4	.	CASSQGLGSEKLFF	TGCGCCAGCAGCCAGGGACTGGGGAGTGAAAAACTGTTTTTT
.	TRBV14	TRBJ2-5	.	CASSLLGGGEKTQYF	TGTGCCAGCAGCCTCCTAGGGGGGGGTGAGAAGACCCAGTACTTC
.	TRBV2	TRBJ1-2	TRBD1	CASSPRGQGGYTF	TGTGCCAGCAGTCCCAGGGGGCAGGGTGGCTACACCTTC
.	TRBV5-1	TRBJ1-6	TRBD1	CASSFGTGVVNSPLHF	TGCGCCAGCAGCTTTGGGACAGGGGTGGTTAATTCACCCCTCCACTTT
once	TRBV5-4	TRBJ1-3	.	CASSSRQGSGNTIYF	TGTGCCAGCAGCTCGCGGCAGGGGTCTGGAAACACCATATATTTT
.	TRBV6-5	TRBJ1-3	.	CASSYSNSGSGNTIYF	TGTGCCAGCAGTTACTCGAATTCAGGGTCTGGAAACACCATATATTTT
.	TRBV15	TRBJ1-5	TRBD1	CATSRDLDRGNQPQHF	TGTGCCACCAGCAGAGATTTGGACAGGGGTAATCAGCCCCAGCATTTT
many	TRBV2	TRBJ2-2	TRBD1	CASSRQGRTGELFF	TGTGCCAGCAGTCGACAGGGTAGGACCGGGGAGCTGTTTTTT
.	TRBV7-9	TRBJ2-7	.	CASSLGLVSSYEQYF	TGTGCCAGCAGCTTAGGACTAGTGAGCTCCTACGAGCAGTACTTC
.	TRBV7-9	TRBJ2-7	.	CASSYEGGPYEQYF	TGTGCCAGCAGTTACGAGGGTGGCCCCTACGAGCAGTACTTC
.	TRBV11-2	TRBJ1-5	TRBD1	CASSLDRVQPQHF	TGTGCCAGCAGCCTCGACAGGGTTCAGCCCCAGCATTTT
.	TRBV18	TRBJ1-3	.	CASSPSVSGNTIYF	TGTGCCAGCTCACCATCAGTCTCTGGAAACACCATATATTTT
.	TRBV3-1/TRBV3-2	TRBJ2-5	.	CASSVGRVTETQYF	TGTGCCAGCAGTGTAGGCAGGGTGACGGAGACCCAGTACTTC
.	TRBV11-3	TRBJ2-7	.	CASARYDYEQYF	TGTGCCAGCGCGCGATATGACTACGAGCAGTACTTC
.	TRBV6-5	TRBJ2-7	.	CASRETESFTTEQYF	TGTGCCAGCAGAGAGACCGAAAGTTTCACTACCGAGCAGTACTTC
.	TRBV5-5	TRBJ1-5	TRBD1	CASSLAQGWNQPQHF	TGTGCCAGCAGCTTGGCACAGGGGTGGAATCAGCCCCAGCATTTT
few	TRBV5-6	TRBJ1-1	TRBD1	CASSLQGATMNTEAFF	TGTGCCAGCAGCTTACAGGGGGCTACTATGAACACTGAAGCTTTCTTT
.	TRBV5-6	TRBJ1-6	.	CASSWGTGNRVSPLHF	TGTGCCAGCAGCTGGGGCACAGGGAATCGGGTTTCACCCCTCCACTTT
.	TRBV2	TRBJ2-7	.	CASSDWTVYEQYF	TGTGCCAGCAGTGATTGGACAGTCTACGAGCAGTACTTC
once	TRBV6-1	TRBJ1-5	TRBD1	CASSEGQSVGQPQHF	TGTGCCAGCAGTGAGGGACAGTCAGTAGGCCAGCCCCAGCATTTT
.	TRBV28	TRBJ2-7	.	CASSLKSAFYEQYF	TGTGCCAGCAGTTTAAAGAGTGCCTTCTACGAGCAGTACTTC
.	TRBV19	TRBJ2-7	.	CASSIVAGSYEQYF	TGTGCCAGTAGTATAGTGGCGGGATCCTACGAGCAGTACTTC
.	TRBV29-1	TRBJ2-5	.	CSVGIPRGDGETQYF	TGCAGCGTTGGGATCCCCAGGGGTGACGGAGAGACCCAGTACTTC
once	TRBV30	TRBJ1-5	TRBD1	CAWSSRDSYSNQPQHF	TGTGCCTGGTCGTCCCGGGACAGTTATAGCAATCAGCCCCAGCATTTT
.	TRBV7-9	TRBJ2-7	TRBD1	CASSPSDRVYEQYF	TGTGCCAGCAGCCCATCGGACAGGGTCTACGAGCAGTACTTC
.	TRBV12-3/TRBV12-4	TRBJ1-2	.	CASSLNRAYGYTF	TGTGCCAGCAGTTTGAACAGGGCCTATGGCTACACCTTC
.	TRBV19	TRBJ1-2	TRBD1	CASRLGGTGNNYGYTF	TGTGCCAGTAGACTCGGGGGGACAGGGAATAACTATGGCTACACCTTC
.	TRBV7-2	TRBJ1-1	.	CASSSQQGDKAFF	TGTGCCAGCAGCTCCCAACAGGGTGATAAAGCTTTCTTT